Following are 18 T cell receptor beta chains from one sample sequenced in a study of CD8 T cell repertoires and HIV-1 epitope variants. These receptors' antigens are unknown. Assay used: immunoSEQ multiplex PCR; TCRdb lists only in-frame clones, some missing. The table has approximately 5,000 clones, around 62% seen once. Material for sequencing was cultured CD8+ T cells derived from PBMCs. These receptor sequences come from a male donor with HIV.

This chain uses TRBV5-4 with TRBJ2-7; the D is unclear. Germline-derived CDR1 and CDR2 are SGHNT and YYREEE (reference sequence). V lost 0 bases and J 5 bases, leaving 6 bases between the germline ends. This CDR3 contains 12 residues. This chain's CDR3 is CASSLERHEQYF. As DNA, the CDR3 is TGTGCCAGCAGCTTGGAAAGGCACGAGCAGTACTTC.

The rearrangement joins TRBV19 to TRBJ2-7; TRBD1 matches 9 bases. V lost 6 bases to trimming and J lost 3 bases; unmatched junction nucleotides: 9. Germline CDR1 reads LNHDA; CDR2 reads SQIVND (reference sequence). CDR3 size: 15 residues. CDR3 coding DNA: TGTGCCAGTAGGTCAGCGGGACAGGGCTTCTACGAGCAGTACTTC. This encodes CASRSAGQGFYEQYF.

V and J are TRBV15 and TRBJ2-7, with TRBD2 as a possible D gene (6 bases). With 1 base removed from V and 5 bases from J, the gap between germline ends came to 9 bases. The germline V gene has CDR1 LNHNV and CDR2 YYDKDF (reference sequence). The CDR3 is 13 amino acids. DNA for the CDR3: TGTGCCACCAGCAGAGTAGGGGAGGACGAGCAGTACTTC. Translation gives CATSRVGEDEQYF.

The J gene is TRBJ2-7, the V gene TRBV5-4; D remains ambiguous. Trimming removed 0 bases at V and 3 bases at J, with 4 bases between. The CDR3 length is 12 residues. CDR1 is SGHNT and CDR2 is YYREEE in the germline V gene (reference sequence). CDR3: CASSLGGYEQYF. CDR3 bases: TGTGCCAGCAGCTTGGGGGGCTACGAGCAGTACTTC.

This sequence joins TRBV9 and TRBJ2-2; D may be TRBD1 (5 bases). Germline-derived CDR1 and CDR2 are SGDLS and YYNGEE. The germline V and J ends were trimmed by 3 bases and 3 bases, with 6 bases remaining between them. The CDR3 sequence is 13 residues long. In nucleotides, the CDR3 is TGTGCCAGCAGCGAACAGGACACCGGGGAGCTGTTTTTT. Protein: CASSEQDTGELFF.

This clone has only a few counts. As DNA, the CDR3 is TGTGCCAGCACCCGTACGGACTCCTACGAGCAGTACTTC. This encodes CASTRTDSYEQYF. This chain joins TRBV7-9 and TRBJ2-7; D ambiguous. Trimming removed 7 bases from V and 0 bases from J, with 10 bases in between. The germline CDR1 and CDR2 sequences are SEHNR and FQNEAQ (reference sequence). The CDR3 has 13 amino acids.

The J gene is TRBJ1-2, the V gene TRBV21-1; whether TRBD1, the table's D call, matches the DNA was not checked. TRBV21-1 is described as a pseudogene. CDR3 length: 15 residues. The CDR3 loop reads CASSKRLDRDHGYTF. The CDR3 DNA follows: TGTGCCAGCAGCAAAAGATTGGACAGGGACCATGGCTACACCTTC.

The gene calls are TRBV4-3 and TRBJ1-5; D gene unclear. The CDR3 consists of 13 residues. Germline V gives CDR1 LGHNA, CDR2 YSLEER. V was trimmed by 0 bases and J by 7 bases, leaving 7 bases between them. In DNA, the CDR3 is TGCGCCAGCAGCCAAGACGGGTCCCAGCCCCAGCATTTT. Protein: CASSQDGSQPQHF.

The chain is built from TRBV5-1 and TRBJ2-6; D unresolved. V was pared by 3 bases and J by 0 bases, with 7 bases between. Germline V gene sequence: CDR1 SGHRS, CDR2 YFSETQ. The length of the CDR3 is 15 residues. CDR3 sequence (DNA): TGCGCCAGCAGCTCTCAGAGCTCTGGGGCCAACGTCCTGACTTTC. Translated, it gives CASSSQSSGANVLTF.

J is TRBJ2-7 and V is TRBV28; tentatively, D is TRBD1 (6 bases). Germline values: CDR1 MDHEN, CDR2 SYDVKM. This CDR3 contains 13 residues. V shed 6 bases and J shed 2 bases, with 11 bases lying between them. The CDR3 DNA sequence: TGTGCCAGCAGCCACAGGGTGGCCTACGAGCAGTACTTC. Translated: CASSHRVAYEQYF.

This clone was detected once. The J gene is TRBJ2-2, the V gene TRBV6-5, with 11 bases lining up with TRBD1. The J segment lost 4 bases and the V segment lost 6 bases, leaving 4 bases of the junction unmatched. Germline CDR1 and CDR2: MNHEY and SVGAGI. The CDR3 has 15 residues. The CDR3 DNA reads as TGTGCCAGCAGCCCGGGACAGGGGGTCACCGGGGAGCTGTTTTTT. Its translation: CASSPGQGVTGELFF.

The rearrangement links TRBV29-1 to TRBJ1-2, with D possibly TRBD1 on 6 matching bases. With 1 base removed from V and 4 bases from J, the gap between germline ends came to 10 bases. The germline gives CDR1 SQVTM, CDR2 ANQGSEA. The CDR3 is made up of 13 amino acids. CDR3 in amino acids: CSVEGGGAYGYTF. The CDR3 bases are TGCAGCGTTGAAGGAGGGGGGGCCTATGGCTACACCTTC.

This chain joins TRBV6-4 and TRBJ2-2; possibly TRBD1 for D (6 bases). This CDR3 is built from 13 residues. Germline CDR1 and CDR2: MRHNA and SNTAGT. V lost 4 bases, J lost 3 bases, and 6 bases lay in between. CDR3 in amino acids: CASSAGDTGELFF. CDR3 bases: TGTGCCAGCAGTGCAGGGGACACCGGGGAGCTGTTTTTT.

The chain couples TRBV28 to TRBJ1-1; TRBD1 might be the D (6 bases). Germline CDR1 and CDR2: MDHEN and SYDVKM. The CDR3 sequence is 13 residues long. The germline V and J ends were trimmed by 6 bases and 4 bases, with 12 bases remaining between them. The CDR3 region has the DNA TGTGCCAGCAGGACAGGAGAGGTCACTGAAGCTTTCTTT. Its protein is CASRTGEVTEAFF.

The sample holds a few counts of this clone. This chain uses TRBV28 with TRBJ1-2, with 7 bases aligning to TRBD1. This CDR3 has 15 amino acids. Germline V gene lookup returns CDR1 MDHEN and CDR2 SYDVKM. With 6 bases clipped from V and 1 base from J, the junction kept 8 bases outside the gene matches. CDR3 sequence: CASSRDREINYGYTF. In DNA, the CDR3 is TGTGCCAGCAGCCGGGACAGAGAGATTAACTATGGCTACACCTTC.

The chain recombines TRBV14 with TRBJ2-6; tentatively, D is TRBD1 (5 bases). This CDR3 has 18 residues. Germline CDR1 SGHDN, CDR2 FVKESK. V lost 0 bases and J 2 bases, leaving 14 bases between the germline ends. CDR3 coding DNA: TGTGCCAGCAGCCAAGAAGGGTTTAGGGGCGCTGGGGCCAACGTCCTGACTTTC. It specifies CASSQEGFRGAGANVLTF. Supplemented by reference TRBV14 and TRBJ2-6, the full variable domain reads EAGVTQFPSHSVIEKGQTVTLRCDPISGHDNLYWYRRVMGKEIKFLLHFVKESKQDESGMPNNRFLAERTGGTYSTLKVQPAELEDSGVYFCASSQEGFRGAGANVLTFGAGSRLTVL.

This clone came up once. The gene calls are TRBV9 and TRBJ1-2; 11 bases align to TRBD1. CDR3 length equals 16 residues. The germline V gene has CDR1 SGDLS and CDR2 YYNGEE. The trim removed 4 bases at V and 1 base at J, leaving 6 bases unmatched. CDR3: CASSPPGTGGNYGYTF. The CDR3 nucleotides read TGTGCCAGCAGCCCCCCGGGGACAGGGGGTAACTATGGCTACACCTTC.

The chain has TRBV28 and TRBJ2-7; 11 nucleotides line up with TRBD2. The germline CDR1 and CDR2 sequences are MDHEN and SYDVKM. J was trimmed by 1 base and V by 6 bases; bases with no gene match: 8. This CDR3 region has 16 residues. The CDR3 is CASRNSWTSGSYEQYF. CDR3 in DNA: TGTGCCAGCAGGAATAGCTGGACTAGCGGGTCCTACGAGCAGTACTTC.